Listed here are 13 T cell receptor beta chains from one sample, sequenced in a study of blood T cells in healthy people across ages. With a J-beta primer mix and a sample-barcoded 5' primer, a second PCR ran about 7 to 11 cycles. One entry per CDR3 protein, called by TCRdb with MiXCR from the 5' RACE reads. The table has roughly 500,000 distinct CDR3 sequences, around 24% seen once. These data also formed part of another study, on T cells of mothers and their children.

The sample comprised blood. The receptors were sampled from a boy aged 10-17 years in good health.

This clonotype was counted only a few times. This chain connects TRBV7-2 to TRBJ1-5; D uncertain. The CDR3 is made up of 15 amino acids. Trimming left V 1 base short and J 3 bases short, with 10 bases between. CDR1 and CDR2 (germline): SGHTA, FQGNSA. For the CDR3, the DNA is TGTGCCAGCAGCTTAGGGCGGCAGTACAATCAGCCCCAGCATTTT. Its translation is CASSLGRQYNQPQHF.

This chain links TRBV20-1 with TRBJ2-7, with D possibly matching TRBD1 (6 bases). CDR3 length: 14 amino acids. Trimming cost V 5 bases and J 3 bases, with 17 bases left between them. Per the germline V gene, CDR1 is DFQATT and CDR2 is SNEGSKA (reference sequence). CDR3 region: CSAEEPGQFYEQYF. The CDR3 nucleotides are TGCAGTGCTGAAGAACCAGGACAGTTCTACGAGCAGTACTTC.

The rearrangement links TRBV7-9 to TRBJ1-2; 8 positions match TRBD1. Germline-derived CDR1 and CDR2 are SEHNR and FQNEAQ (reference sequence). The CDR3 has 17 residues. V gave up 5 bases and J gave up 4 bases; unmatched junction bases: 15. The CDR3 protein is CASSLVPQGAAGYGYTF. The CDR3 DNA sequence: TGTGCCAGCAGCCTCGTACCTCAGGGGGCGGCGGGCTATGGCTACACCTTC.

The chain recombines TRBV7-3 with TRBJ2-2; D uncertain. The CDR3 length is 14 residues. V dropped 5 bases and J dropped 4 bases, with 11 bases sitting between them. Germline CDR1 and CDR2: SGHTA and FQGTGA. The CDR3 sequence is CASSPRFLTGELFF. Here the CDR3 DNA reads TGTGCCAGCAGCCCGCGGTTCCTCACCGGGGAGCTGTTTTTT. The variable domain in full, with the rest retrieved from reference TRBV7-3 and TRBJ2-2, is GAGVSQTPSNKVTEKGKYVELRCDPISGHTALYWYRQSLGQGPEFLIYFQGTGAADDSGLPNDRFFAVRPEGSVSTLKIQRTERGDSAVYLCASSPRFLTGELFFGEGSRLTVL.

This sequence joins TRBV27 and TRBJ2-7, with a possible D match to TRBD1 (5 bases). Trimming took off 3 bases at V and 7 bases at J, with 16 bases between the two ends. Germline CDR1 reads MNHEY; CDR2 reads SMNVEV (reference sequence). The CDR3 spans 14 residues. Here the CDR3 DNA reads TGTGCCAGCAGTTTCGCGGCACCCAGGGTGGAGCAGTACTTC. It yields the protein CASSFAAPRVEQYF.

CDR3 coding DNA: TGTGCCAGCAGCTCCGGGACACTCCATTTAGCGGGGGGGCCTAGCGGGGAGCTGTTTTTT. It is translated as CASSSGTLHLAGGPSGELFF. The chain has TRBV9 and TRBJ2-2, with 11 bases aligning to TRBD2. This CDR3 contains 20 residues. Per germline, CDR1 SGDLS and CDR2 YYNGEE. After removal of 4 bases from V and 7 bases from J, the junction contained 21 bases not matched to a gene.

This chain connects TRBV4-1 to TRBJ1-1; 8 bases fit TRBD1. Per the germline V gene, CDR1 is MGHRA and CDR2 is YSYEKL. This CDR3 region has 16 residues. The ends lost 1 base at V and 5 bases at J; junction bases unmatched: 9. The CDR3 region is CASSQAADRVGTEAFF. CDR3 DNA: TGCGCCAGCAGCCAAGCGGCGGACAGGGTGGGGACTGAAGCTTTCTTT.

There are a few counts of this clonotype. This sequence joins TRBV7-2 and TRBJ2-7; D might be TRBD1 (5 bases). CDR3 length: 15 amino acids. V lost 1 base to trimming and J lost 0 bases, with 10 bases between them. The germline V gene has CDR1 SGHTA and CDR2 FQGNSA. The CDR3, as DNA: TGTGCCAGCAGCTTAGACAGGAGAACCTCCTACGAGCAGTACTTC. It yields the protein CASSLDRRTSYEQYF. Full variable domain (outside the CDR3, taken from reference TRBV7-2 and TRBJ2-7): GAGVSQSPSNKVTEKGKDVELRCDPISGHTALYWYRQSLGQGLEFLIYFQGNSAPDKSGLPSDRFSAERTGGSVSTLTIQRTQQEDSAVYLCASSLDRRTSYEQYFGPGTRLTVT.

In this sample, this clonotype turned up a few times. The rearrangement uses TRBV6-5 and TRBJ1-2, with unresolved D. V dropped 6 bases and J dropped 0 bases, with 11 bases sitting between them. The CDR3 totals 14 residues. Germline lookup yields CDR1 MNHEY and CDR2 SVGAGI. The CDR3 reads CASRRLRANYGYTF. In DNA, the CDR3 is TGTGCCAGCAGACGGCTTCGAGCTAACTATGGCTACACCTTC.

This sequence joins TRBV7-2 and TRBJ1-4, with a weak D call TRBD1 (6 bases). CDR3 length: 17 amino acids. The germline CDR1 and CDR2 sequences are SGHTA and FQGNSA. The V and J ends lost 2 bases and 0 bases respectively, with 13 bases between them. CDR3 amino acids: CASSLWGGGATNEKLFF. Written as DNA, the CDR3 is TGTGCCAGCAGCTTATGGGGGGGCGGTGCAACTAATGAAAAACTGTTTTTT.

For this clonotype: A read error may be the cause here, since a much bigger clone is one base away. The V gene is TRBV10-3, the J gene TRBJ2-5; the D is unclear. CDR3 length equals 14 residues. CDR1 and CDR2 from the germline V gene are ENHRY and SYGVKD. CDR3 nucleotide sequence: TGTGCCGTCAGTGAGTCGCTCGTCCAAGAGACCCAGTACTTC. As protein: CAVSESLVQETQYF.

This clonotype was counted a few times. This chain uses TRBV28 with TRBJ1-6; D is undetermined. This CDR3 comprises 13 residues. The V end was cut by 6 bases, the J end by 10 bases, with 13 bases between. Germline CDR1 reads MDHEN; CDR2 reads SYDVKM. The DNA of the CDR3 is TGTGCCAGCAGGGTAGGGCGCTCCTCACCCCTCCACTTT. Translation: CASRVGRSSPLHF.

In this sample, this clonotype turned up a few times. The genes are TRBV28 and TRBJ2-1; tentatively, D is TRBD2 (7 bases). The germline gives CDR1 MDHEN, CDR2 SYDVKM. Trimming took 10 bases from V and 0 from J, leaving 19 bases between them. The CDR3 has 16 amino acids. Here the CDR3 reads CATKGGAGTSYNEQFF. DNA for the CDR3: TGTGCCACCAAAGGGGGAGCGGGAACCTCCTACAATGAGCAGTTCTTC. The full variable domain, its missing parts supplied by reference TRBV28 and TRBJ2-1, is DVKVTQSSRYLVKRTGEKVFLECVQDMDHENMFWYRQDPGLGLRLIYFSYDVKMKEKGDIPEGYSVSREKKERFSLILESASTNQTSMYLCATKGGAGTSYNEQFFGPGTRLTVL.